The 22 T cell receptor beta chains given below trace back to one sample, sequenced in a study of blood T cell repertoires in COVID-19. Profiled with immunoSEQ multiplex PCR; TCRdb holds only in-frame clones, not every one. The table records 110,000 to 150,000 clones, around 84% of them present only once. The sample comprised peripheral blood. These receptor sequences come from an older woman with acute or convalescent COVID-19.

This clone was counted a single time. CDR3 DNA: TGCGCCAGCAGCCTCGGACTAGCGGGGGGCACAGATACGCAGTATTTT. Translating it yields CASSLGLAGGTDTQYF. The J gene is TRBJ2-3, the V gene TRBV5-1, with TRBD2 matching over 13 bases. V lost 4 bases, J lost 1 base, and 3 bases stayed unmatched. There are 16 residues in the CDR3. CDR1 is SGHRS and CDR2 is YFSETQ in the germline V gene.

This clone was observed once. The chain is built from TRBV4-2 and TRBJ2-5; the match to TRBD2 covers 7 bases. V was clipped by 0 bases and J by 2 bases; unmatched bases: 3. CDR3 length equals 15 residues. From germline, CDR1 is LGHNA and CDR2 YNFKEQ. The CDR3 DNA follows: TGTGCCAGCAGCCAAGATCGCGGGGGTCAAGAGACCCAGTACTTC. Its translation is CASSQDRGGQETQYF.

The chain employs TRBV29-1 and TRBJ1-4; 7 bases map to TRBD1. The CDR3 spans 14 residues. Germline V lookup: CDR1 SQVTM, CDR2 ANQGSEA. Trimming cost V 6 bases and J 8 bases; bases outside gene matches: 12. Written as DNA, the CDR3 is TGCAGCGTGGCGACAGGGCCACGGCCCGAAAAACTGTTTTTT. Translated, it gives CSVATGPRPEKLFF.

The V and J genes are TRBV7-8 and TRBJ1-1; D is uncertain. CDR3 size: 14 residues. The germline V and J ends were trimmed by 1 base and 1 base, with 7 bases remaining between them. Germline values: CDR1 SGHVS, CDR2 FQNEAQ. This CDR3 reads CASSLVSRNTEAFF. The DNA for the CDR3 is TGTGCCAGCAGCTTAGTATCCAGGAACACTGAAGCTTTCTTT.

The chain couples TRBV10-1 to TRBJ2-3; 7 positions agree with TRBD1. Germline V lookup: CDR1 WNHNN, CDR2 SYGVQD (reference sequence). Trimming cost V 3 bases and J 2 bases; bases outside gene matches: 5. CDR3 length equals 15 residues. The CDR3 loop is CASSDTGAPTDTQYF. CDR3 sequence (DNA): TGCGCCAGCAGTGATACAGGGGCACCCACAGATACGCAGTATTTT.

CDR3 sequence: CASSRGQSYEQYF. Here the CDR3 DNA reads TGTGCCAGTTCCCGGGGACAATCCTACGAGCAGTACTTC. V usage is TRBV27 and J usage is TRBJ2-7, with D possibly matching TRBD1 (6 bases). CDR3 length: 13 residues. V lost 9 bases to trimming and J lost 1 base, with 13 bases between them. CDR1 is MNHEY, CDR2 SMNVEV, per germline (reference sequence).

The rearrangement joins TRBV5-1 to TRBJ2-2; TRBD1 might be the D (5 bases). The V end was cut by 5 bases, the J end by 0 bases, with 8 bases between. The CDR3 extends over 14 amino acids. Per the germline V gene, CDR1 is SGHRS and CDR2 is YFSETQ. CDR3 residues: CASRATANTGELFF. Written as DNA, the CDR3 is TGCGCCAGCAGAGCGACAGCGAACACCGGGGAGCTGTTTTTT.

A single count supports this clone. CDR3 sequence (DNA): TGTGCCAGCAGCACAGGGGTTTCTAGCACAGATACGCAGTATTTT. It translates to CASSTGVSSTDTQYF. This chain links TRBV13 with TRBJ2-3, with 7 bases fitting TRBD1. With 5 bases clipped from V and 0 bases from J, the junction kept 5 bases outside the gene matches. CDR3 length: 15 amino acids. CDR1 and CDR2 (germline): PRHDT, FYEKMQ (reference sequence).

The V gene is TRBV2, the J gene TRBJ2-1; maybe TRBD1 (6 bases). Trimming shortened V by 4 bases and J by 4 bases, and 8 bases separated the two germline ends. The CDR3 covers 13 residues. CDR1 SNHLY and CDR2 FYNNEI come from the germline V gene. The CDR3 coding sequence is TGTGCCAGCAGTGTCGACAGGTACAATGAGCAGTTCTTC. Its translation is CASSVDRYNEQFF.

This sequence joins TRBV4-2 and TRBJ1-5; D is ambiguous. Germline CDR1 LGHNA, CDR2 YNFKEQ. The V end lost 0 bases, the J end lost 6 bases, and 9 bases lay between the germline ends. The CDR3 covers 14 residues. The CDR3 sequence is CASSQDERGQPQHF. CDR3 nucleotide sequence: TGTGCCAGCAGCCAAGATGAGCGGGGTCAGCCCCAGCATTTT.

The gene calls are TRBV4-1 and TRBJ2-5, with D possibly matching TRBD2 (7 bases). Germline V lookup: CDR1 MGHRA, CDR2 YSYEKL. The V end lost 0 bases, the J end lost 5 bases, and 13 bases lay between the germline ends. The CDR3 has 15 residues. CDR3 sequence: CASSQDGGGDETQYF. The DNA for the CDR3 is TGCGCCAGCAGCCAAGATGGGGGGGGCGATGAGACCCAGTACTTC.

This chain links TRBV28 with TRBJ2-7; 10 nucleotides agree with TRBD2. Germline CDR1 is MDHEN and CDR2 is SYDVKM. With 2 bases clipped from V and 5 bases from J, the junction kept 6 bases outside the gene matches. The CDR3 has 15 amino acids. The CDR3 sequence is CASSLPAGGPHEQYF. The CDR3 bases are TGTGCCAGCAGTTTACCAGCGGGGGGGCCCCACGAGCAGTACTTC.

The CDR3 DNA reads TGTGCCAGCAGCTCTGTTAATTCACCCCTCCACTTT. Its translation: CASSSVNSPLHF. The chain recombines TRBV7-9 with TRBJ1-6; D remains unclear. From germline, CDR1 is SEHNR and CDR2 FQNEAQ (reference sequence). This CDR3 contains 12 residues. Trimming left V 4 bases short and J 6 bases short, with 4 bases between.

This clone has only one observation. The chain links TRBV9 to TRBJ2-2; 14 bases map to TRBD2. J lost 2 bases, V lost 0 bases, and 6 bases had no gene match. CDR3 length equals 19 residues. Per the germline V gene, CDR1 is SGDLS and CDR2 is YYNGEE. DNA for the CDR3: TGTGCCAGCAGCGTAGGAGGACTAGCGGGGGGACCTAACACCGGGGAGCTGTTTTTT. This encodes CASSVGGLAGGPNTGELFF.

V usage is TRBV5-5 and J usage is TRBJ2-7; 7 nucleotides line up with TRBD1. Germline V gene sequence: CDR1 SGHKS, CDR2 YYEKEE (reference sequence). V lost 6 bases and J lost 2; bases outside the gene matches: 14. The CDR3 length is 16 residues. In nucleotides, the CDR3 is TGTGCCAGCACCCTCGGCCCGACAGGGACCACCTACGAGCAGTACTTC. Translation gives CASTLGPTGTTYEQYF. Together with reference TRBV5-5 and TRBJ2-7, the CDR3 gives the full variable domain: DAGVTQSPTHLIKTRGQQVTLRCSPISGHKSVSWYQQVLGQGPQFIFQYYEKEERGRGNFPDRFSARQFPNYSSELNVNALLLGDSALYLCASTLGPTGTTYEQYFGPGTRLTVT.

The chain joins TRBV4-3 to TRBJ2-1; 9 nucleotides agree with TRBD2. In germline, CDR1 is LGHNA, CDR2 YSLEER. This CDR3 comprises 17 residues. V lost 0 bases and J lost 5; bases outside the gene matches: 8. The DNA for the CDR3 is TGCGCCAGCAGCCAAGAGAGTACTAGCGGGCTCAACAATGAGCAGTTCTTC. It encodes CASSQESTSGLNNEQFF.

The V and J genes are TRBV29-1 and TRBJ1-2; D may be TRBD1 (6 bases). Trimming took off 7 bases at V and 5 bases at J, with 11 bases between the two ends. The CDR3 spans 11 residues. CDR1 and CDR2 (germline): SQVTM, ANQGSEA. CDR3 DNA sequence: TGCAGCGACGCGACAGGTTATGGCTACACCTTC. As protein: CSDATGYGYTF. Looking up the rest from reference TRBV29-1 and TRBJ1-2 gives the full variable domain: SAVISQKPSRDICQRGTSLTIQCQVDSQVTMMFWYRQQPGQSLTLIATANQGSEATYESGFVIDKFPISRPNLTFSTLTVSNMSPEDSSIYLCSDATGYGYTFGSGTRLTVV.

This clone showed up just a few times. The V and J genes are TRBV10-2 and TRBJ2-7; no firm D call. The CDR3 length is 16 residues. Germline V lookup: CDR1 WSHSY, CDR2 SAAADI. The V and J ends lost 0 bases and 6 bases respectively, with 18 bases between them. The CDR3 nucleotides are TGCGCCAGCAGTGAGTCGACGTCGGCAGGTTTGGTCGAGCAGTACTTC. It codes for CASSESTSAGLVEQYF.

The gene calls are TRBV9 and TRBJ2-5, with D perhaps matching TRBD1 (6 bases). With 1 base removed from V and 5 bases from J, the gap between germline ends came to 15 bases. CDR3 length: 15 residues. Germline CDR1 reads SGDLS; CDR2 reads YYNGEE. The CDR3 DNA reads TGTGCCAGCAGCGTATTGCAGGGGTTGGGGGAGACCCAGTACTTC. This translates into CASSVLQGLGETQYF. Variable domain in full (rest from reference TRBV9 and TRBJ2-5): DSGVTQTPKHLITATGQRVTLRCSPRSGDLSVYWYQQSLDQGLQFLIQYYNGEERAKGNILERFSAQQFPDLHSELNLSSLELGDSALYFCASSVLQGLGETQYFGPGTRLLVL.

This chain connects TRBV6-2 or TRBV6-3 to TRBJ2-7; 11 positions match TRBD1. The CDR3 consists of 15 residues. The junction had 5 bases not matched to a gene; V was cut back by 1 base and J by 6 bases. Germline loops: CDR1 MNHEY, CDR2 SVGEGT. The CDR3 protein is CASSYLGQGASEQYF. CDR3 nucleotides: TGTGCCAGCAGTTACTTAGGACAGGGGGCCAGCGAGCAGTACTTC.

The gene calls are TRBV12-3 or TRBV12-4 and TRBJ1-5; the D is unclear. The CDR3 length is 12 residues. Trimming stripped 3 bases from V and 4 bases from J, with 4 bases between. CDR3 amino acids: CASSFENQPQHF. DNA for the CDR3: TGTGCCAGCAGTTTTGAGAATCAGCCCCAGCATTTT.

This clone has a single count. This chain links TRBV25-1 with TRBJ2-5; 7 bases fit TRBD2. CDR1 MGHDK and CDR2 SYGVNS come from the germline V gene. This CDR3 has 17 amino acids. With V trimmed by 2 bases and J by 5 bases, 14 bases remained unmatched. The CDR3 region has the DNA TGTGCCAGCAGTGAACCTAGAGAGAGCGGGGTTGGTGAGACCCAGTACTTC. It specifies CASSEPRESGVGETQYF.